This T cell receptor beta chain was sequenced in a study of cytomegalovirus exposure and HLA in healthy donors. Overall study findings and caveats: Available immune exposure information covered CMV serostatus only. Later analysis demonstrated an association between a missense DCLRE1C variant and TCR beta V- and J-gene trimming. Cytomegalovirus-associated TCR beta chains were listed, numbering 150 to 200. Later on, analysis showed that most CMV-associated TCR beta chains appeared to be HLA-restricted.

V lost 7 bases to trimming and J lost 6 bases, with 19 bases between them. The CDR3 runs 14 residues. In germline, CDR1 is GTSNPN, CDR2 SVGIG (reference sequence). This clone was seen only once. Its cognate antigen is unknown. Primers: 60 Vbeta forward and 13 Jbeta reverse. Only in-frame clones appear in the TCRdb table, and some are missing; sequencing was by immunoSEQ multiplex PCR. The sample consists of some 110,000 clones, approximately 85% of them appearing once. This sequence joins TRBV30 and TRBJ2-1, with D perhaps TRBD2 (5 bases). Source material: PBMCs. The clonotype comes from a man aged 45 to 65 in good health and CMV-seronegative. CDR3 residues: CASGGVLGPNEQFF. The CDR3 nucleotides read TGTGCCTCGGGTGGGGTACTAGGGCCCAATGAGCAGTTCTTC. The full variable domain, rest sourced from reference TRBV30 and TRBJ2-1, is SQTIHQWPATLVQPVGSPLSLECTVEGTSNPNLYWYRQAAGRGLQLLFYSVGIGQISSEVPQNLSASRPQDRQFILSSKKLLLSDSGFYLCASGGVLGPNEQFFGPGTRLTVL.